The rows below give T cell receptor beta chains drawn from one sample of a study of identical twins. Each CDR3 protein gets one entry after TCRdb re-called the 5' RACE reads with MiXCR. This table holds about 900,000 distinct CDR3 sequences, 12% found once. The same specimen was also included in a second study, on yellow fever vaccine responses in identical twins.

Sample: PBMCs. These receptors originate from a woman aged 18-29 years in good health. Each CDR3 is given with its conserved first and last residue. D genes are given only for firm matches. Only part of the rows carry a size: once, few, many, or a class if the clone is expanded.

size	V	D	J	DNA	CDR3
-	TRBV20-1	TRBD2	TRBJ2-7	TGCAGTGGCAGACTAGCGGGAGGGCAGGGCGAGCAGTACTTC	CSGRLAGGQGEQYF
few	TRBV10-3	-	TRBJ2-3	TGTGCCATCAGTCGTGCCGAGGGGACGGGCACAGATACGCAGTATTTT	CAISRAEGTGTDTQYF
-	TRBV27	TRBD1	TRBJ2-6	TGTGCCAGCCGGGACAGCTGGATGGAGGCCAACGTCCTGACTTTC	CASRDSWMEANVLTF
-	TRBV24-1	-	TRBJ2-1	TGTGCCACCAGTGATTTTTCCAGGGATAGGAATGAGCAGTTCTTC	CATSDFSRDRNEQFF
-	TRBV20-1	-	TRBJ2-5	TGCAGTGCTAGAGGCCCGTACCAAGAGACCCAGTACTTC	CSARGPYQETQYF
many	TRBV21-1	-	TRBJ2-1	TGTGCCAGCACCCCGAGAAGGGCTTCATACAATGAGCAGTTCTTC	CASTPRRASYNEQFF
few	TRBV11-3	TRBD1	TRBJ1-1	TGTGCCAGCAGCTCACCGGGACAGGGTGGCGCTGAAGCTTTCTTT	CASSSPGQGGAEAFF
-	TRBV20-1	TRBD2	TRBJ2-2	TGCAGTGCTATTAGCGGGAGCGGGGCCGGGGAGCTGTTTTTT	CSAISGSGAGELFF
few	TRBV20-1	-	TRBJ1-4	TGCAGTGCTAGAACGGGAGTTAATGAAAAACTGTTTTTT	CSARTGVNEKLFF
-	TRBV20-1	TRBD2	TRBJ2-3	TGCAGTCTAAGACTAGCAAGCACAGATACGCAGTATTTT	CSLRLASTDTQYF
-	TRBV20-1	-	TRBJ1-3	TGCAGTGCCCGAGACCAGGGAGCTGGAAACACCATATATTTT	CSARDQGAGNTIYF
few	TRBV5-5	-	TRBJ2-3	TGTGCCAGCAGTCCGGTGGCGGGACAAGCACAAGATACGCAGTATTTT	CASSPVAGQAQDTQYF
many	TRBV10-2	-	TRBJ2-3	TGCGCCAGCAGAGTTAGCACAGATACGCAGTATTTT	CASRVSTDTQYF
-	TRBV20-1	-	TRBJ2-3	TGCCTGGGGGGCAGGTCAGATACGCAGTATTTT	CLGGRSDTQYF
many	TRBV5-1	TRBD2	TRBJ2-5	TGCGCCAGCAGTGGCGGGAGAATGGGGATCGGGGAGACCCAGTACTTC	CASSGGRMGIGETQYF
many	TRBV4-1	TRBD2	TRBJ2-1	TGCGCCAGCAGCCGCCAACTAGCGGGGTTGTACAATGAGCAGTTCTTC	CASSRQLAGLYNEQFF
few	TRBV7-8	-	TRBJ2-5	TGTGCCAGCAGCAACAACCTCCGGGACGCCGGGAAGACCCAGTACTTC	CASSNNLRDAGKTQYF
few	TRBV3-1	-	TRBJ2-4	TGTGCCAGCAGCCTGGGGTCTAGGGGAAACATTCAGTACTTC	CASSLGSRGNIQYF
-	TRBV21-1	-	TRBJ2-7	TGTGCCAGCAGCCAACTCCGGGACAGTGGATACGAGCAGTACTTC	CASSQLRDSGYEQYF
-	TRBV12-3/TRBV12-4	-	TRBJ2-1	TGTGCCAGCAGTTTTGATGGCAATGAGCAGTTCTTC	CASSFDGNEQFF